The sequence of this T cell receptor (beta chain) was determined in a study of memory CD4+ T cells and cytomegalovirus serostatus. The wider study: Donors were healthy Belgian adults, 9 CMV seropositive and approximately 23 seronegative.

The ends were cut back, 4 bases at V and 2 bases at J, with 14 bases in the middle. The germline CDR1 and CDR2 sequences are GTSNPN and SVGIG (reference sequence). The CDR3 runs 14 residues. With respect to this clone: Its specificity is not known.

Original processing methods: Out-of-frame sequences were removed, leaving 2 million to 2.5 million distinct TCRbeta sequences. Data came from immunoSEQ multiplex PCR; TCRdb stores just in-frame clones and leaves some out. V, J and clone size are taken as reported in that table, and D and trimming were inferred from the DNA itself. The table includes 45,000 to 50,000 clones, around 74% detected once. Single viable CD3+CD4+CD8-CD45RO+ cells were sorted as the memory CD4+ T cells. Serum IgG to CMV pp150, pp28, p38 and p52 defined serostatus. Notes on the study in general: Each of around 69 CMV-associated TCRbeta sequences occurred in one to five individuals.

This chain joins TRBV30 and TRBJ1-2; D is undetermined. The specimen sequenced was memory CD4+ T cells from blood. The clonotype was recovered from an adult in good health and CMV-seronegative. For the CDR3, the DNA is TGTGCCTGGAAGTTCAGTCGATCGAACTATGGCTACACCTTC. This encodes CAWKFSRSNYGYTF.